These T cell receptor beta chains were read from a single sample in a study of T cell responses to AZD1222 COVID-19 vaccine. The protocol was immunoSEQ multiplex PCR, while the TCRdb copy is restricted to in-frame clones and leaves out a portion. Among roughly 140,000 clones listed, about 92% were seen once. Sample: peripheral blood, taken on day 0 of AZD1222 vaccination. All receptors derive from an adult in good health. Both conserved end residues are part of each CDR3. Part of the rows lack a size; the others show once, few, many or a class for expanded clones.

j_call | cdr3_length | clone_size | v_call | cdr3_aa
TRBJ2-7 | 14 | NA | TRBV5-5 | CASSLAGTDYEQYF
TRBJ2-5 | 12 | NA | TRBV5-5 | CASSGLGETQYF
TRBJ1-6 | 16 | NA | TRBV28 | CASSLSVGTGGSPLHF
TRBJ2-7 | 15 | NA | TRBV7-9 | CASSPPGTGTYEQYF
TRBJ2-7 | 14 | NA | TRBV3-1/TRBV3-2 | CASSQGTGSSEQYF
TRBJ1-5 | 14 | NA | TRBV5-6 | CASSLLSDNQPQHF
TRBJ2-5 | 13 | NA | TRBV28 | CASSRGTVETQYF
TRBJ2-7 | 14 | NA | TRBV5-4 | CASSRTGGSYEQYF
TRBJ1-1 | 16 | NA | TRBV7-9 | CASSLDFGITPREAFF
TRBJ1-1 | 15 | few | TRBV9 | CASSKSVGGSAEAFF
TRBJ2-1 | 13 | NA | TRBV5-1 | CASSVGQYNEQFF
TRBJ2-6 | 19 | NA | TRBV19 | CASSIEVGRLASGANVLTF
TRBJ1-1 | 14 | NA | TRBV2 | CASSPRQGNTEAFF
TRBJ2-2 | 18 | NA | TRBV5-1 | CASSLGTGGETGAGELFF
TRBJ2-5 | 14 | NA | TRBV29-1 | CSVPQGAQRETQYF
TRBJ1-2 | 14 | NA | TRBV27 | CASSLAPGREGYTF
TRBJ1-3 | 14 | NA | TRBV28 | CASSRLYSGNTIYF
TRBJ2-5 | 13 | NA | TRBV5-1 | CASSRTSGETQYF
TRBJ2-5 | 16 | NA | TRBV5-4 | CASTLGGLAGRETQYF
TRBJ1-1 | 12 | NA | TRBV7-9 | CASSLKDSEAFF
TRBJ1-1 | 13 | NA | TRBV19 | CASSMTENTEAFF
TRBJ1-4 | 13 | NA | TRBV7-9 | CASSLSGNEKLFF
TRBJ2-7 | 14 | NA | TRBV10-3 | CAIRNTSGSYEQYF
TRBJ2-3 | 15 | NA | TRBV19 | CASRSQGSITDTQYF
TRBJ2-7 | 12 | NA | TRBV6-5 | CASNLVPYEQYF
TRBJ2-7 | 18 | NA | TRBV3-1/TRBV3-2 | CASSQRLRGLAGGDEQYF
TRBJ2-2 | 15 | NA | TRBV5-1 | CASSRLSGKTGELFF
TRBJ2-1 | 15 | NA | TRBV9 | CASSLSLAGGNEQFF
TRBJ1-5 | 15 | NA | TRBV4-1 | CASSQEDWSNQPQHF
TRBJ2-7 | 15 | NA | TRBV9 | CASSVADAPSYEQYF
TRBJ2-1 | 15 | NA | TRBV11-2 | CASSKRGVGDNEQFF
TRBJ2-1 | 17 | NA | TRBV7-8 | CASSSSQPGGYYNEQFF
TRBJ2-7 | 12 | NA | TRBV7-2 | CASSPRREEQYF
TRBJ1-4 | 15 | NA | TRBV6-5 | CASSYSTVSAEKLFF
TRBJ1-2 | 15 | once | TRBV7-2 | CASDWDSNVNYGYTF
TRBJ2-1 | 15 | NA | TRBV19 | CASSLAGSSYNEQFF
TRBJ2-5 | 14 | NA | TRBV6-5 | CASRPRDGLETQYF
TRBJ2-2 | 13 | NA | TRBV25-1 | CASSGSLTGELFF
TRBJ2-3 | 15 | NA | TRBV11-2 | CASSLGRGRVDTQYF
TRBJ2-6 | 20 | NA | TRBV21-1 | CASSWKKGLAGISGANVLTF
TRBJ1-2 | 16 | NA | TRBV19 | CASNRVFSRDNYGYTF